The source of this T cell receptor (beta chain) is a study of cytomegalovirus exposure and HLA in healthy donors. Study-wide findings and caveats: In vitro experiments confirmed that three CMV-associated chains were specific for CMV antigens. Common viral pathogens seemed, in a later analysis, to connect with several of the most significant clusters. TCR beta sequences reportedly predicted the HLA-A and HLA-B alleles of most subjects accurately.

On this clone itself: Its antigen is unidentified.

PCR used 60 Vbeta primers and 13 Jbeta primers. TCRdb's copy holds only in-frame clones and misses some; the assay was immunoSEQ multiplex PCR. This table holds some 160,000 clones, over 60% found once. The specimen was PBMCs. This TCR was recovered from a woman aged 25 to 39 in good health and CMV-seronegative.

Here the CDR3 reads CSLSKTGFNEQFF. In nucleotides, the CDR3 is TGCAGCCTCTCAAAGACAGGCTTCAATGAGCAGTTCTTC. V gene TRBV29-1 combines with J gene TRBJ2-1; a weak D match, TRBD1 (6 bases). V dropped 8 bases and J dropped 6 bases, with 17 bases sitting between them. Germline CDR1 reads SQVTM; CDR2 reads ANQGSEA. The CDR3 spans 13 residues.